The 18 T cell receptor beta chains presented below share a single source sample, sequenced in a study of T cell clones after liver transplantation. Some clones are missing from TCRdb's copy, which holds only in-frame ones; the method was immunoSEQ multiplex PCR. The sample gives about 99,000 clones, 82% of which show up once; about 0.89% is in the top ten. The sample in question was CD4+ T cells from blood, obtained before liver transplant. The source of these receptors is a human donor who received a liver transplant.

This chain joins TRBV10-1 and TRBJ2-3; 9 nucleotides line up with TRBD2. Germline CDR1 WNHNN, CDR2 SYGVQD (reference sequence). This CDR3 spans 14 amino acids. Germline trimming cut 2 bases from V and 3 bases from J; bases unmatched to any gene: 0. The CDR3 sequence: CASSEGLATDTQYF. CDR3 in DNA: TGCGCCAGCAGTGAGGGACTAGCGACAGATACGCAGTATTTT.

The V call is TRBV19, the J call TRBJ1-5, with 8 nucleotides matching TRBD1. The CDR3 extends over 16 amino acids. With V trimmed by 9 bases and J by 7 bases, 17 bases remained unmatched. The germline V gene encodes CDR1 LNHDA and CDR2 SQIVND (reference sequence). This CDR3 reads CASNEFRGQGKQPQHF. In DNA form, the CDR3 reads TGTGCCAGCAACGAATTCCGCGGACAGGGAAAGCAGCCCCAGCATTTT.

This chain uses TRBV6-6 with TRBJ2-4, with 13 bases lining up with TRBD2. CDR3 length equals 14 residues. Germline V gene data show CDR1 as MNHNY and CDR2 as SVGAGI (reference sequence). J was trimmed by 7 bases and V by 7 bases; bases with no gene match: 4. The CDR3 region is CASNSLAGGNIQYF. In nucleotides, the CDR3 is TGTGCCAGCAACTCACTAGCGGGGGGGAACATTCAGTACTTC.

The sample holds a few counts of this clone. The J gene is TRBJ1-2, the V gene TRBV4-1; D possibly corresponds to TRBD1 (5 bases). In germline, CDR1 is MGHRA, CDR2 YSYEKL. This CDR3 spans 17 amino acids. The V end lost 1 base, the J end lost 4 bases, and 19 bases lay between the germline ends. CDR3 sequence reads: CASSQGGGGLTPYGYTF. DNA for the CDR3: TGCGCCAGCAGCCAAGGAGGCGGGGGTCTAACACCCTATGGCTACACCTTC.

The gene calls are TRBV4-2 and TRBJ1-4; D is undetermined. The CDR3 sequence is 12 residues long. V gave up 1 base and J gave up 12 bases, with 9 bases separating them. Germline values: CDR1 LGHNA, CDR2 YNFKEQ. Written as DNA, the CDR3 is TGTGCCAGCAGCCAAGTCTCGACACAACTGTTTTTT. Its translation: CASSQVSTQLFF.

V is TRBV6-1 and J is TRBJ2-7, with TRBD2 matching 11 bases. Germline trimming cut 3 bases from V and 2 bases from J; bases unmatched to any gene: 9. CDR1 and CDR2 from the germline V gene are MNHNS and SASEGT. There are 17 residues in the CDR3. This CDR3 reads CASSDWARSGRAYEQYF. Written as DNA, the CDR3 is TGTGCCAGCAGTGATTGGGCGCGTAGCGGGAGGGCCTACGAGCAGTACTTC.

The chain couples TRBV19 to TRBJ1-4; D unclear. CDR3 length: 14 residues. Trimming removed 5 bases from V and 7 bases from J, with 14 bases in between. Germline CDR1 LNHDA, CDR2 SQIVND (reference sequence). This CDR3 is CASSPRKDGEKLFF. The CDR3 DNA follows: TGTGCCAGTAGTCCTCGAAAAGATGGTGAAAAACTGTTTTTT.

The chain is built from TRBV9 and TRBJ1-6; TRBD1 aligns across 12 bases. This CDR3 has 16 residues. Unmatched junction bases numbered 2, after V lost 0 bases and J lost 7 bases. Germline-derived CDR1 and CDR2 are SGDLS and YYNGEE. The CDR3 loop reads CASSVEGTGGNSPLHF. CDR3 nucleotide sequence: TGTGCCAGCAGCGTAGAGGGGACAGGGGGCAATTCACCCCTCCACTTT. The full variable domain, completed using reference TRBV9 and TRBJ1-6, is DSGVTQTPKHLITATGQRVTLRCSPRSGDLSVYWYQQSLDQGLQFLIQYYNGEERAKGNILERFSAQQFPDLHSELNLSSLELGDSALYFCASSVEGTGGNSPLHFGNGTRLTVT.

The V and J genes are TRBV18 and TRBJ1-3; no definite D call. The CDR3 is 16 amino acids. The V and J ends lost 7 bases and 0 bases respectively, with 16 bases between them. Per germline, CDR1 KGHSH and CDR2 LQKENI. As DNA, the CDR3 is TGTGCCAGCTTAATCGGCAGATCAGGCTCTGGAAACACCATATATTTT. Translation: CASLIGRSGSGNTIYF.

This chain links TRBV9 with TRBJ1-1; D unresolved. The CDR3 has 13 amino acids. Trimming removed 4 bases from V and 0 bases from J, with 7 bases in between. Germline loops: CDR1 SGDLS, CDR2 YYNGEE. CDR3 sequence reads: CASSPQMNTEAFF. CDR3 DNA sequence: TGTGCCAGCAGCCCTCAGATGAACACTGAAGCTTTCTTT.

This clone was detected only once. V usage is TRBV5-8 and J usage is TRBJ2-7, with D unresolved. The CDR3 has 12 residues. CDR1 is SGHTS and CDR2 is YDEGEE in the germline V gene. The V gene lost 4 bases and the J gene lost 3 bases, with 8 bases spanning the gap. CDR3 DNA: TGTGCCAGCAGCCGATCCGACTACGAGCAGTACTTC. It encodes CASSRSDYEQYF.

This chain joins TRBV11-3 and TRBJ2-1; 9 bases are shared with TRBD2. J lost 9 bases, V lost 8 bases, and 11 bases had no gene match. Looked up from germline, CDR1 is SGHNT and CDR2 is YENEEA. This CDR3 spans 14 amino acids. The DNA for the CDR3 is TGTGCCAGCCGCCGGGGCGGGAGGGCCCGTGAGCAGTTCTTC. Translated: CASRRGGRAREQFF. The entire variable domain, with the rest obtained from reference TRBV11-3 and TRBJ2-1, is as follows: EAGVVQSPRYKIIEKKQPVAFWCNPISGHNTLYWYLQNLGQGPELLIRYENEEAVDDSQLPKDRFSAERLKGVDSTLKIQPAELGDSAVYLCASRRGGRAREQFFGPGTRLTVL.

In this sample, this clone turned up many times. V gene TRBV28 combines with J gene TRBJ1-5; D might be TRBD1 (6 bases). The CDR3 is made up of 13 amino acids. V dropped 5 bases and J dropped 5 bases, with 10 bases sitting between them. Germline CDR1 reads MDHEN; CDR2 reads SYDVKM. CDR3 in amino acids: CASSPRGHQPQHF. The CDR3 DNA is TGTGCCAGCAGTCCACGGGGGCATCAGCCCCAGCATTTT.

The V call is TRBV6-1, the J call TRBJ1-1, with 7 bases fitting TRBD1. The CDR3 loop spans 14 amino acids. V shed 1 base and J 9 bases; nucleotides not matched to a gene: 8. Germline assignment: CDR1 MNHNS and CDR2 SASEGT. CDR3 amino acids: CASSEDRGTNKAFF. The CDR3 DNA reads TGTGCCAGCAGTGAAGACAGGGGAACGAATAAAGCTTTCTTT.

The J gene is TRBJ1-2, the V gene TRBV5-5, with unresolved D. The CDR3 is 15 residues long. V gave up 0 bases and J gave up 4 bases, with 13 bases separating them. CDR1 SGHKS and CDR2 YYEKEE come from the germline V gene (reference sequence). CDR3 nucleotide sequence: TGTGCCAGCAGCTTGGTCACAGAGACTTCCTATGGCTACACCTTC. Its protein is CASSLVTETSYGYTF.

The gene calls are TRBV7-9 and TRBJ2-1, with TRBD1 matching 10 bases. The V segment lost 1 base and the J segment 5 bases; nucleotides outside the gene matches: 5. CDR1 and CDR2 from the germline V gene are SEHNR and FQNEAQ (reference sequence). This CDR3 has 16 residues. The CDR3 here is CASSLGDRGFHNEQFF. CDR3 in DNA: TGTGCCAGCAGCTTAGGGGACAGGGGATTCCACAATGAGCAGTTCTTC.

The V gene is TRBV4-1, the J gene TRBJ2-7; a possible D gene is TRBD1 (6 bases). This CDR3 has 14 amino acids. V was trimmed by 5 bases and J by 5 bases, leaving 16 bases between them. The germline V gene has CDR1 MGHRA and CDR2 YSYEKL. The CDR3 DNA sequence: TGCGCCAGCAGCGAAGGGGGAACGTACGACGAGCAGTACTTC. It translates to CASSEGGTYDEQYF.

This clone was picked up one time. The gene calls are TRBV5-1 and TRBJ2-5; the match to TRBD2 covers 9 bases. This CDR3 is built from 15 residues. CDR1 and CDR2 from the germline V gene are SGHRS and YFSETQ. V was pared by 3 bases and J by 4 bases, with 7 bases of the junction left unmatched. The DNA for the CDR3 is TGCGCCAGCAGCTCCGGCGGGAGGGAAGCAGAGACCCAGTACTTC. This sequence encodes CASSSGGREAETQYF. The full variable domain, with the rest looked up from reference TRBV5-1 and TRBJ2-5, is KAGVTQTPRYLIKTRGQQVTLSCSPISGHRSVSWYQQTPGQGLQFLFEYFSETQRNKGNFPGRFSGRQFSNSRSEMNVSTLELGDSALYLCASSSGGREAETQYFGPGTRLLVL.